Following are 29 T cell receptor beta chains from one sample sequenced in a study of T cells after yellow fever vaccination. TCRdb independently ran MiXCR on the 5' RACE reads; one entry per CDR3 protein. The sample lists about 60,000 distinct CDR3 sequences, around 6.5% occurring once. Sequences were derived from CD8+ T cells sorted from PBMCs, sampled on the day of the first yellow fever vaccination. These receptors originate from a man between 18 and 35 years old who received the YFV17D yellow fever vaccine.

In this sample, this clonotype turned up many times. V gene TRBV7-8 combines with J gene TRBJ2-7, with D unresolved. CDR3 length: 12 residues. Per the germline V gene, CDR1 is SGHVS and CDR2 is FQNEAQ. The germline V and J ends were trimmed by 8 bases and 1 base, with 9 bases remaining between them. DNA for the CDR3: TGTGCCAGCTCTTTCGCTTCCTACGAGCAGTACTTC. Its protein is CASSFASYEQYF.

This clonotype was detected a few times. This chain uses TRBV4-1 with TRBJ2-2, with 7 positions matching TRBD1. The germline CDR1 and CDR2 sequences are MGHRA and YSYEKL. Trimming took 8 bases from V and 6 from J; bases not matched to a gene: 3. This CDR3 has 12 residues. CDR3 DNA: TGCGCCAGCGCAGGGGGATCCGGGGAGCTGTTTTTT. Translating it yields CASAGGSGELFF.

V is TRBV9 and J is TRBJ1-5, with D hard to call. CDR1 SGDLS and CDR2 YYNGEE come from the germline V gene. V was cut by 6 bases and J by 0 bases, with 10 bases left in between. The CDR3 contains 14 residues. CDR3 amino acids: CASNPGGSNQPQHF. In DNA, the CDR3 is TGTGCCAGCAACCCGGGCGGTAGCAATCAGCCCCAGCATTTT.

This clonotype occurred many times. The rearrangement links TRBV7-6 to TRBJ1-5; D perhaps matches TRBD1 (5 bases). The CDR3 contains 13 residues. The V end was cut by 0 bases, the J end by 8 bases, with 8 bases between. The germline V gene has CDR1 SGHVS and CDR2 FNYEAQ. In DNA form, the CDR3 reads TGTGCCAGCAGCTTAGCGGGGCAGGAGCCCCAGCATTTT. It is translated as CASSLAGQEPQHF.

In its sample, this clonotype was seen a few times. The genes are TRBV19 and TRBJ2-7; D ambiguous. V lost 5 bases and J lost 3, with 5 bases in between. CDR3 length: 11 amino acids. Germline lookup yields CDR1 LNHDA and CDR2 SQIVND (reference sequence). The CDR3 here is CASSDHYEQYF. As DNA, the CDR3 is TGTGCCAGTAGTGACCACTACGAGCAGTACTTC.

This clonotype showed up many times. V gene TRBV5-1 combines with J gene TRBJ1-3; TRBD1 agrees at 8 bases. The CDR3 contains 17 residues. Germline CDR1 is SGHRS and CDR2 is YFSETQ. V lost 0 bases and J lost 0; bases outside the gene matches: 5. The CDR3 bases are TGCGCCAGCAGCTTGGGCCACGGGACAGGCTCTGGAAACACCATATATTTT. As protein: CASSLGHGTGSGNTIYF.

This chain connects TRBV28 to TRBJ1-2; a possible D gene is TRBD1 (6 bases). With 0 bases removed from V and 4 bases from J, the gap between germline ends came to 12 bases. This CDR3 has 15 residues. Germline assignment: CDR1 MDHEN and CDR2 SYDVKM. The CDR3 spells CASSLWEGGSYGYTF. In DNA form, the CDR3 reads TGTGCCAGCAGTTTATGGGAAGGGGGGAGCTATGGCTACACCTTC.

This clonotype occurred a few times. The chain couples TRBV11-2 to TRBJ1-3; D gene unclear. V lost 4 bases and J lost 3, with 7 bases in between. CDR3 length: 13 amino acids. Germline CDR1 SGHAT, CDR2 FQNNGV. The CDR3 coding sequence is TGTGCCAGCAGCTCCTGGGGTGGAAACACCATATATTTT. This sequence encodes CASSSWGGNTIYF.

Points on this clonotype: This sequence may be a read error, since a much larger clone differs from it by one base. The chain combines TRBV10-3 with TRBJ2-5; D is undetermined. Germline CDR1 ENHRY, CDR2 SYGVKD. With 2 bases removed from V and 5 bases from J, the gap between germline ends came to 12 bases. This CDR3 contains 14 residues. CDR3 DNA: TGTGCCATCAGTGAGACCTGGGCTTGTGAGACCCAGTACTTC. Its protein product is CAISETWACETQYF.

The table lists this clonotype with many counts. This chain links TRBV7-9 with TRBJ2-3, with 9 bases lining up with TRBD2. The V gene end was trimmed by 1 base and the J gene end by 2 bases; junction bases not matched to a gene: 4. The CDR3 is 16 amino acids. Germline V gene lookup returns CDR1 SEHNR and CDR2 FQNEAQ (reference sequence). CDR3 sequence reads: CASSLGAGGLTDTQYF. CDR3 bases: TGTGCCAGCAGCTTAGGAGCGGGGGGACTCACAGATACGCAGTATTTT.

This clonotype has a count of ten or more. The gene calls are TRBV7-6 and TRBJ1-1; 7 nucleotides match TRBD1. The J segment lost 4 bases and the V segment lost 4 bases, leaving 9 bases of the junction unmatched. The CDR3 spans 15 residues. The germline V gene has CDR1 SGHVS and CDR2 FNYEAQ. The CDR3 spells CASSWKTGPGTEAFF. The DNA of the CDR3 is TGTGCCAGCAGCTGGAAGACAGGGCCGGGCACTGAAGCTTTCTTT.

The count of this clonotype is one. This rearrangement joins TRBV14 to TRBJ1-3; D is undetermined. The V end was cut by 2 bases, the J end by 4 bases, with 12 bases between. Germline V gene lookup returns CDR1 SGHDN and CDR2 FVKESK. This CDR3 is 15 amino acids long. DNA for the CDR3: TGTGCCAGCAGCCAAAAACAGCGGATCGGAAACACCATATATTTT. It specifies CASSQKQRIGNTIYF.

The chain employs TRBV3-1 and TRBJ2-5, with 8 bases identical to TRBD2. The J segment lost 2 bases and the V segment lost 3 bases, leaving 8 bases of the junction unmatched. The germline V gene has CDR1 LGHDT and CDR2 YNNKEL (reference sequence). This CDR3 has 16 amino acids. The CDR3 loop is CASSHYIAGTQETQYF. DNA for the CDR3: TGTGCCAGCAGCCATTATATAGCGGGGACGCAAGAGACCCAGTACTTC.

This clonotype was detected ten times or more. This chain uses TRBV28 with TRBJ2-2, with D perhaps given as TRBD1 or TRBD2 (7 bases each). Germline CDR1 and CDR2: MDHEN and SYDVKM. The CDR3 is 17 amino acids. V dropped 5 bases and J dropped 2 bases, with 18 bases sitting between them. In DNA form, the CDR3 reads TGTGCCAGCAGTCCCAGGGGGAGGGGCGTCAACACCGGGGAGCTGTTTTTT. Its protein product is CASSPRGRGVNTGELFF.

This clonotype appeared a few times. The V call is TRBV6-2 or TRBV6-3, the J call TRBJ2-5, with 8 bases identical to TRBD1. Germline V gene sequence: CDR1 MNHEY, CDR2 SVGEGT. With V trimmed by 6 bases and J by 3 bases, 12 bases remained unmatched. This CDR3 region has 16 residues. Here the CDR3 reads CASSHDVDRGEETQYF. The CDR3 region has the DNA TGTGCCAGCAGCCACGATGTTGACAGGGGTGAAGAGACCCAGTACTTC.

This clonotype was counted at least ten times. This chain joins TRBV11-2 and TRBJ2-4; perhaps D is TRBD1 or TRBD2 (5 bases each). Per germline, CDR1 SGHAT and CDR2 FQNNGV. Trimming stripped 4 bases from V and 8 bases from J, with 15 bases between. CDR3 length equals 14 residues. As DNA, the CDR3 is TGTGCCAGCAGCTCTGGGACCTCCGGGGACATTCAGTACTTC. Protein: CASSSGTSGDIQYF.

This clonotype came up many times. The chain uses TRBV7-8 and TRBJ2-1; a weak D match, TRBD1 (6 bases). The CDR3 has 11 residues. Germline V gene lookup returns CDR1 SGHVS and CDR2 FQNEAQ. V was clipped by 5 bases and J by 10 bases, with 9 bases between them. In nucleotides, the CDR3 is TGTGCCAGCAGCCAGGACAGAGAGCAGTTCTTC. Its translation: CASSQDREQFF.

There are many counts of this clonotype. The rearrangement joins TRBV12-3 or TRBV12-4 to TRBJ2-7; TRBD1 agrees at 8 bases. V lost 6 bases, J lost 4 bases, and 8 bases stayed unmatched. The CDR3 is 14 residues long. The DNA for the CDR3 is TGTGCCAGCAGCACCGGGACAGGTTTTTACGAGCAGTACTTC. Encoded protein: CASSTGTGFYEQYF.

Points on this clonotype: At one end the junction does not follow the germline gene, possibly because of a read error. The genes are TRBV29-1 and TRBJ2-1; 10 nucleotides align to TRBD1. CDR1 SQVTM and CDR2 ANQGSEA come from the germline V gene. CDR3 length: 11 amino acids. The CDR3 is CSVVGQGVSSF. In nucleotides, the CDR3 is TGCAGCGTTGTAGGACAGGGGGTGTCTTCCTTC.

This clonotype was seen at least ten times. CDR3 in amino acids: CASSQESLSYEQYF. In DNA form, the CDR3 reads TGTGCCAGCAGCCAAGAAAGTTTGAGCTACGAGCAGTACTTC. V gene TRBV4-2 combines with J gene TRBJ2-7; D gene uncertain. From germline, CDR1 is LGHNA and CDR2 YNFKEQ. Trimming took 0 bases from V and 3 from J, leaving 9 bases between them. CDR3 length equals 14 residues.

The rearrangement joins TRBV24-1 to TRBJ2-5, with D possibly TRBD1 on 7 matching bases. The CDR3 has 13 amino acids. Germline CDR1 reads KGHDR; CDR2 reads SFDVKD. V gave up 4 bases and J gave up 3 bases, with 8 bases separating them. The CDR3 protein is CATSDRGEETQYF. CDR3 nucleotide sequence: TGTGCCACCAGTGACAGGGGGGAAGAGACCCAGTACTTC.

CDR3 DNA sequence: TGTGCCAGCAGCCAACGGGCCGATCCGATCCAAGAGACCCAGTACTTC. This encodes CASSQRADPIQETQYF. This chain uses TRBV3-1 with TRBJ2-5; the D is unclear. The CDR3 has 16 residues. V shed 2 bases and J shed 1 base, with 14 bases lying between them. Germline V gene data show CDR1 as LGHDT and CDR2 as YNNKEL (reference sequence).

The table lists this clonotype with a few counts. The rearrangement joins TRBV30 to TRBJ2-7, with D possibly called TRBD1 or TRBD2 (5 bases each). The V end was cut by 4 bases, the J end by 6 bases, with 7 bases between. The CDR3 length is 10 residues. CDR1 is GTSNPN and CDR2 is SVGIG in the germline V gene (reference sequence). The CDR3 DNA reads as TGTGCCTGGAAGGGACGCGAGCAGTACGTC. This sequence encodes CAWKGREQYV.

This clonotype was seen ten or more times. The chain joins TRBV6-5 to TRBJ2-3; D is uncertain. This CDR3 spans 13 amino acids. Germline-derived CDR1 and CDR2 are MNHEY and SVGAGI. Trimming shortened V by 5 bases and J by 0 bases, and 6 bases separated the two germline ends. The CDR3 DNA sequence: TGTGCCAGCAGTCTACAAAGCACAGATACGCAGTATTTT. Encoded protein: CASSLQSTDTQYF.

This clonotype was picked up a small number of times. This chain uses TRBV7-2 with TRBJ1-2, with 10 nucleotides matching TRBD1. The trim removed 4 bases at V and 3 bases at J, leaving 2 bases unmatched. Germline CDR1 is SGHTA and CDR2 is FQGNSA. The CDR3 consists of 14 residues. The DNA for the CDR3 is TGTGCCAGCAGCTGGACAGGGGGGGACTATGGCTACACCTTC. Translation: CASSWTGGDYGYTF.

This clonotype was found a few times. V gene TRBV4-1 combines with J gene TRBJ2-1, with D tentatively TRBD1 or TRBD2 (6 bases each). Trimming pared 1 base from V and 9 bases from J, leaving 13 bases between. Germline V gene data show CDR1 as MGHRA and CDR2 as YSYEKL. This CDR3 has 14 amino acids. DNA of the CDR3: TGCGCCAGCAGCCAAGTTGAGGGGGACTCTGAGCAGTTCTTC. Its translation: CASSQVEGDSEQFF.

Ten or more counts support this clonotype. The J gene is TRBJ2-1, the V gene TRBV9, with D possibly being TRBD1 (5 bases). V gave up 3 bases and J gave up 10 bases, with 8 bases separating them. Germline loops: CDR1 SGDLS, CDR2 YYNGEE. The CDR3 has 11 amino acids. The CDR3, as DNA: TGTGCCAGCAGCGATCGACAGGAGCAGTTCTTC. This translates into CASSDRQEQFF.

In this sample, this clonotype turned up many times. V and J are TRBV20-1 and TRBJ2-3; D remains unclear. This CDR3 region has 13 residues. Trimming removed 4 bases from V and 3 bases from J, with 11 bases in between. Germline V lookup: CDR1 DFQATT, CDR2 SNEGSKA (reference sequence). The CDR3 is CSATPVGTDTQYF. The CDR3, as DNA: TGCAGTGCTACCCCGGTCGGGACAGATACGCAGTATTTT.

V usage is TRBV6-4 and J usage is TRBJ1-2; D is undetermined. V was clipped by 2 bases and J by 5 bases, with 15 bases between them. In germline, CDR1 is MRHNA, CDR2 SNTAGT. The CDR3 has 15 residues. The CDR3 region has the DNA TGTGCCAGCAGTGACGGGCAGGCGCCCACTTATGGCTACACCTTC. This sequence encodes CASSDGQAPTYGYTF.